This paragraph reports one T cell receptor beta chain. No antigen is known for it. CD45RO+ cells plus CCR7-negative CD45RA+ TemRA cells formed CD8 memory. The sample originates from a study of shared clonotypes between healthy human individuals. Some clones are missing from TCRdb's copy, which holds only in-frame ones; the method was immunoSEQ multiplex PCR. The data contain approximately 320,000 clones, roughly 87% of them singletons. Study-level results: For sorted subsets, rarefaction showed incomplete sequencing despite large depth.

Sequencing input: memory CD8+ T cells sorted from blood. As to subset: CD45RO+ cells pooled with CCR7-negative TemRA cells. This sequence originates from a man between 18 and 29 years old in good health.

The CDR3 DNA sequence: TGTGCCAGCAGCCCCCCGGGCAAAGCCTACGAGCAGTACTTC. Its translation: CASSPPGKAYEQYF. V gene TRBV7-9 combines with J gene TRBJ2-7; D is undetermined. The V gene's germline CDR1 is SEHNR and CDR2 FQNEAQ (reference sequence). Trimming removed 5 bases from V and 2 bases from J, with 13 bases in between. CDR3 length equals 14 residues.